This entry is about one T cell receptor beta chain. The antigen is not known. CDR1 is SGHRS, CDR2 YFSETQ, per germline. This CDR3 has 14 residues. V gave up 4 bases and J gave up 3 bases, with 14 bases separating them. This specimen comes from a study of shared clonotypes between healthy human individuals. Libraries were prepared by immunoSEQ multiplex PCR; TCRdb keeps only in-frame clonotypes and omits some of them. In the table there are approximately 2.5 million clones, 93% of which are singletons. General study results and limits: Relative to their counterparts shared across all four donors, non-shared clonotypes exhibited diminished generation probabilities.

The sequenced sample was naive CD4+ T cells from PBMCs. The subset: CD45RA+ positively selected. This rearrangement joins TRBV5-1 to TRBJ2-7; D perhaps matches TRBD1 (5 bases). The sequence was obtained from a man between 18 and 35 years old in good health. Some clones in this sample may be carry-over from other donors' samples. The CDR3 region is CASSRSRELYEQYF. The CDR3, as DNA: TGCGCCAGCAGCCGTAGCAGGGAACTCTACGAGCAGTACTTC.